A selection of T cell receptor beta chains follows, all from one sample in a study of tumor and adjacent non-tumor tissue in lung cancer. MiXCR, run by TCRdb on the multiplex PCR reads, gives a single entry per CDR3 protein. The repertoire holds about 200,000 distinct CDR3 sequences, less than 80% seen once, with roughly a quarter in the top ten. Specimen: lung tumor tissue. The receptors stem from a man between 60 and 75 years old with non-small cell lung cancer. Each CDR3 is given without its conserved first and last residue. Each record gives: J gene, V gene, CDR3 protein.

j_call: TRBJ2-7; v_call: TRBV4-3; cdr3_aa: ASNQADSGGYEQY
j_call: TRBJ2-3; v_call: TRBV6-2/TRBV6-3; cdr3_aa: ASSYLMDRGGDTQY
j_call: TRBJ2-3; v_call: TRBV11-2; cdr3_aa: ASSSQAGEWRGVDTQY
j_call: TRBJ2-1; v_call: TRBV20-1; cdr3_aa: SVSGTSGNNEQF
j_call: TRBJ1-5; v_call: TRBV6-5; cdr3_aa: ASNAKTGANQPQH
j_call: TRBJ1-1; v_call: TRBV6-5; cdr3_aa: ASSSPGTGVSEAF
j_call: TRBJ1-2; v_call: TRBV5-4; cdr3_aa: ASSQDRGSGYT
j_call: TRBJ1-4; v_call: TRBV20-1; cdr3_aa: SGRESATNEKLF
j_call: TRBJ1-5; v_call: TRBV20-1; cdr3_aa: SARVLSTGFDQPRH
j_call: TRBJ2-7; v_call: TRBV28; cdr3_aa: ASSPGQPIYDQY
j_call: TRBJ2-4; v_call: TRBV12-5; cdr3_aa: ASAPRDREVKNIQY
j_call: TRBJ2-3; v_call: TRBV20-1; cdr3_aa: SAIGGEIDKQY
j_call: TRBJ2-2; v_call: TRBV11-3; cdr3_aa: ASILWTGNTGEVF
j_call: TRBJ1-2; v_call: TRBV20-1; cdr3_aa: SARDQDKGPGYGYT
j_call: TRBJ2-3; v_call: TRBV6-1; cdr3_aa: ASSELTGVPDTQY
j_call: TRBJ1-4; v_call: TRBV7-8; cdr3_aa: ASSLVEATNEELF
j_call: TRBJ1-1; v_call: TRBV5-6; cdr3_aa: ASSGTALNTEAF
j_call: TRBJ2-1; v_call: TRBV25-1; cdr3_aa: ASSGVIGVQF
j_call: TRBJ1-2; v_call: TRBV29-1; cdr3_aa: SVEAAAYGYT
j_call: TRBJ1-2; v_call: TRBV29-1; cdr3_aa: RARTENYGYT
j_call: TRBJ1-2; v_call: TRBV20-1; cdr3_aa: SVATGTGHGCT
j_call: TRBJ1-1; v_call: TRBV11-1; cdr3_aa: ASSLGDTEAF
j_call: TRBJ2-7; v_call: TRBV5-5; cdr3_aa: ASSPIWDRAYEQY
j_call: TRBJ2-1; v_call: TRBV7-9; cdr3_aa: ASSFQGGGYDEQF
j_call: TRBJ2-3; v_call: TRBV12-3/TRBV12-4; cdr3_aa: AGSFVGLARGVDTQY
j_call: TRBJ2-7; v_call: TRBV4-3; cdr3_aa: ASSQDPRTGAYEQY
j_call: TRBJ1-1; v_call: TRBV5-6; cdr3_aa: ASGLGQVSTEAF
j_call: TRBJ2-2; v_call: TRBV4-3; cdr3_aa: ASSQDPTGGTGELF
j_call: TRBJ2-5; v_call: TRBV6-6; cdr3_aa: ASSYSGQGATQY
j_call: TRBJ2-3; v_call: TRBV6-1; cdr3_aa: ASNEASGGGQDTQY
j_call: TRBJ2-7; v_call: TRBV7-9; cdr3_aa: ASSPRGTAISEQY
j_call: TRBJ2-5; v_call: TRBV12-3/TRBV12-4; cdr3_aa: ASSRRTSVQETQY
j_call: TRBJ1-2; v_call: TRBV4-2; cdr3_aa: AISQATVGSSVNYGYT
j_call: TRBJ2-7; v_call: TRBV20-1; cdr3_aa: SARDLGRGNYYEQY